The 15 T cell receptor beta chains below were found in one sample sequenced in a study of shared clonotypes between healthy human individuals. TCRdb keeps only in-frame clones here, not all; method: immunoSEQ multiplex PCR. The profile shows roughly 2.2 million clones, 92% of them singletons. The source material was naive CD4+ T cells from PBMCs. Subset defined: CD45RA+ positively selected. The receptors derive from a man between 18 and 35 years old in good health. Some clones in this sample may be carry-over from other donors' samples.

The V gene is TRBV11-2, the J gene TRBJ1-2, with 8 bases that match TRBD1. With 8 bases clipped from V and 6 bases from J, the junction kept 11 bases outside the gene matches. CDR1 SGHAT and CDR2 FQNNGV come from the germline V gene. CDR3 length: 14 amino acids. This CDR3 reads CASRSPGQANGYTF. In DNA, the CDR3 is TGTGCCAGCCGCAGCCCGGGACAGGCGAATGGCTACACCTTC.

This sequence joins TRBV19 and TRBJ1-2; 9 nucleotides align to TRBD1. The CDR3 is 15 residues long. The germline gives CDR1 LNHDA, CDR2 SQIVND (reference sequence). J was trimmed by 3 bases and V by 7 bases; bases with no gene match: 9. CDR3 region: CASNPPGQGYYGYTF. CDR3 sequence (DNA): TGTGCCAGTAACCCCCCGGGACAGGGCTACTATGGCTACACCTTC. Together with reference TRBV19 and TRBJ1-2, the CDR3 gives the full variable domain: DGGITQSPKYLFRKEGQNVTLSCEQNLNHDAMYWYRQDPGQGLRLIYYSQIVNDFQKGDIAEGYSVSREKKESFPLTVTSAQKNPTAFYLCASNPPGQGYYGYTFGSGTRLTVV.

This clone was observed once. J is TRBJ2-1 and V is TRBV28, with 8 bases identical to TRBD2. V lost 6 bases to trimming and J lost 15 bases; unmatched junction nucleotides: 16. The CDR3 runs to 14 residues. Germline CDR1 and CDR2: MDHEN and SYDVKM. CDR3 residues: CASRIGTSLTIMFF. Written as DNA, the CDR3 is TGTGCCAGCAGAATAGGGACTAGTCTCACAATCATGTTCTTC.

CDR3 amino acids: CASSQDRGVGDAWPQHF. CDR3 coding DNA: TGTGCCAGCAGCCAAGATCGAGGAGTGGGGGACGCCTGGCCCCAGCATTTT. The rearrangement links TRBV4-2 to TRBJ1-5; D might be TRBD1 (5 bases). Germline CDR1 and CDR2: LGHNA and YNFKEQ. This CDR3 region has 17 residues. Trimming pared 0 bases from V and 9 bases from J, leaving 21 bases between.

J is TRBJ1-2 and V is TRBV29-1; the match to TRBD1 covers 7 bases. The CDR3 contains 10 residues. Germline CDR1 is SQVTM and CDR2 is ANQGSEA. V lost 5 bases to trimming and J lost 9 bases; unmatched junction nucleotides: 3. The CDR3 coding sequence is TGCAGCGTTAGGGACAGCAGCTACACCTTC. Protein sequence: CSVRDSSYTF.

This chain links TRBV4-2 with TRBJ1-6; D unresolved. The V and J ends lost 0 bases and 7 bases respectively, with 13 bases between them. CDR1 and CDR2 from the germline V gene are LGHNA and YNFKEQ. CDR3 length equals 16 residues. CDR3 amino acids: CASSQDGGTGNSPLHF. The CDR3 coding sequence is TGTGCCAGCAGCCAAGATGGTGGCACTGGGAATTCACCCCTCCACTTT.

This sequence joins TRBV29-1 and TRBJ2-7; 9 positions match TRBD1. This CDR3 spans 17 amino acids. Looked up from germline, CDR1 is SQVTM and CDR2 is ANQGSEA. With V trimmed by 6 bases and J by 2 bases, 17 bases remained unmatched. The DNA of the CDR3 is TGCAGCGTCCTAAAACCAAACTCGGGACAGGGCCCCTACGAGCAGTACTTC. It translates to CSVLKPNSGQGPYEQYF.

The J gene is TRBJ2-7, the V gene TRBV4-2; D gene uncertain. Trimming pared 0 bases from V and 5 bases from J, leaving 8 bases between. This CDR3 has 13 residues. Germline CDR1 reads LGHNA; CDR2 reads YNFKEQ. The CDR3 reads CASSQDGVDEQYF. The CDR3 DNA is TGTGCCAGCAGCCAAGATGGGGTGGACGAGCAGTACTTC.

This clone was observed a few times. CDR3 loop: CASSEGAGDQPQHF. The CDR3 DNA sequence: TGTGCCAGCAGTGAAGGCGCGGGGGATCAGCCCCAGCATTTT. The V and J genes are TRBV2 and TRBJ1-5; the D gene is possibly TRBD1 (5 bases). Germline CDR1 and CDR2: SNHLY and FYNNEI. The CDR3 has 14 amino acids. V gave up 1 base and J gave up 5 bases, with 9 bases separating them. The variable domain in full, with the rest retrieved from reference TRBV2 and TRBJ1-5, is EPEVTQTPSHQVTQMGQEVILRCVPISNHLYFYWYRQILGQKVEFLVSFYNNEISEKSEIFDDQFSVERPDGSNFTLKIRSTKLEDSAMYFCASSEGAGDQPQHFGDGTRLSIL.

This sequence joins TRBV5-4 and TRBJ1-2, with D perhaps matching TRBD1 (5 bases). The CDR3 is made up of 14 amino acids. Germline-derived CDR1 and CDR2 are SGHNT and YYREEE (reference sequence). Trimming stripped 0 bases from V and 8 bases from J, with 14 bases between. The CDR3 here is CASSLDVQGWGYTF. For the CDR3, the DNA is TGTGCCAGCAGCTTGGACGTCCAGGGATGGGGCTACACCTTC.

The V and J genes are TRBV5-4 and TRBJ2-6, with D maybe TRBD2 (6 bases). Germline V gene data show CDR1 as SGHNT and CDR2 as YYREEE (reference sequence). The CDR3 has 18 amino acids. Trimming took off 0 bases at V and 2 bases at J, with 15 bases between the two ends. The CDR3 region has the DNA TGTGCCAGCAGCTTGGCCATATCGGGAGCAGCTGGGGCCAACGTCCTGACTTTC. It translates to CASSLAISGAAGANVLTF.

This sequence joins TRBV2 and TRBJ1-2; no clear D. The CDR3 length is 15 residues. The V end lost 1 base, the J end lost 4 bases, and 13 bases lay between the germline ends. Germline-derived CDR1 and CDR2 are SNHLY and FYNNEI. CDR3 residues: CASSEVSSTGYGYTF. The CDR3 nucleotides read TGTGCCAGCAGTGAAGTCAGCTCAACGGGCTATGGCTACACCTTC.

The chain combines TRBV27 with TRBJ1-5; weak D call: TRBD1 (6 bases). The CDR3 contains 15 residues. CDR1 is MNHEY, CDR2 SMNVEV, per germline (reference sequence). V gave up 2 bases and J gave up 5 bases, with 13 bases separating them. The CDR3 DNA reads TGTGCCAGCAGTTTAGTAGGCAGGGGTGATCAGCCCCAGCATTTT. It codes for CASSLVGRGDQPQHF.

The rearrangement joins TRBV5-1 to TRBJ1-6; D is perhaps TRBD1 (5 bases). Germline V gene data show CDR1 as SGHRS and CDR2 as YFSETQ. V was pared by 0 bases and J by 11 bases, with 9 bases between. This CDR3 is built from 13 residues. Written as DNA, the CDR3 is TGCGCCAGCAGCTTGGACAGGATAGCACCCCTCCACTTT. The encoded protein is CASSLDRIAPLHF.

V is TRBV5-1 and J is TRBJ2-2; 9 bases map to TRBD1. Germline loops: CDR1 SGHRS, CDR2 YFSETQ. The CDR3 has 15 amino acids. Germline trimming cut 4 bases from V and 4 bases from J; bases unmatched to any gene: 5. The CDR3: CASSPGQGPTGELFF. CDR3 coding DNA: TGCGCCAGCAGCCCAGGACAGGGGCCCACCGGGGAGCTGTTTTTT.